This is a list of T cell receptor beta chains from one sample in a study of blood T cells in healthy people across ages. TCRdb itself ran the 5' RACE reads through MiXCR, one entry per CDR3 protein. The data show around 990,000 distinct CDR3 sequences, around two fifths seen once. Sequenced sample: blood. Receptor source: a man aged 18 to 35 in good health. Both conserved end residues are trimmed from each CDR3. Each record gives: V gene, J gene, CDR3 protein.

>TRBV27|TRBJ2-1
ASSPDNPSYNEQF
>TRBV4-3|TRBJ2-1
ASSQRGANYNEQF
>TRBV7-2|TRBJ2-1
ASSLGGQGVNEQF
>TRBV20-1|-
SARDGGRAGEQY
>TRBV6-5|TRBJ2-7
ASIKPGGYEQY
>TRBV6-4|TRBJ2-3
ASARDSGVGTDTQY
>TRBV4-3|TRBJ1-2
ASSQDAGNYGYT
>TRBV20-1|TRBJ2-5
SANPGTSGGETQY
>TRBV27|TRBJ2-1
ASSIPPGARSYNEQF
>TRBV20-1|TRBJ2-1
SAYPLDRGRNNEQF
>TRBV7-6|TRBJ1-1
ASRPDRAINTEAF
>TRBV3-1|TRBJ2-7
ASSPEGRSYEQY
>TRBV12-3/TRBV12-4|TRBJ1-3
ASSLRLARADGNTIY
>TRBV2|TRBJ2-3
ASILGLASTDTQY
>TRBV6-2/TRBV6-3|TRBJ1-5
ASSRGQAPSNQPQH
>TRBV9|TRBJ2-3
ASSGGTTNTQY
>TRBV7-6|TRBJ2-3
ASSSLAGVRTDTQY
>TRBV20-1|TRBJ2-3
SAGDMRLAGDPTDTQY
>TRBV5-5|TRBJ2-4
ASSLGLATPLAKNIQY
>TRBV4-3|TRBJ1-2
ASSQDWSRNNYGYT
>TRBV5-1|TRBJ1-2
ASSFESPDYGYT
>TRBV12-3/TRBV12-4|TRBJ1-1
ASGQGVNTEAF
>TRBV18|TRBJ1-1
ASSAGRVDTEAF
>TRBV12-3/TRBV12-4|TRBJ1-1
ASSQGMEAF
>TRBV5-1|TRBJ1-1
ASSLRREIEAF
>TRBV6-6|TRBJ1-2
ASSYSSLRENYGYT
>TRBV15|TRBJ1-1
ATRQNTEAF
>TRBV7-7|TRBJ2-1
ASSLEGGRQETQF
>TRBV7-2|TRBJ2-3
ASSLAPVADTQY
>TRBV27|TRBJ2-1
ASSFMGNEQF
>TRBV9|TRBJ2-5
ASSVGVTSGETQY
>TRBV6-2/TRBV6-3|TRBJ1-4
ASSYSIEAEPNEKLF
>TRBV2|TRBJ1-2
ASQRDLDGYT
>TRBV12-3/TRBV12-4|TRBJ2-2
ASSDRGLVGELF
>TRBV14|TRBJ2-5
ASSQVSGHLQETQY
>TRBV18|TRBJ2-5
ASSPSQETQY
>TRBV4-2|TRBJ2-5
ASSQDKQGGSETQY
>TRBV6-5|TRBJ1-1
ASSYGGRGGEAF
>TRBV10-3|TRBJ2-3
AISYSGGITDTQY
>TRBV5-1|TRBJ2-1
ASSFRDRGFGEQF
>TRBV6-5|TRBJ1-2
ASSRPFAYGYT